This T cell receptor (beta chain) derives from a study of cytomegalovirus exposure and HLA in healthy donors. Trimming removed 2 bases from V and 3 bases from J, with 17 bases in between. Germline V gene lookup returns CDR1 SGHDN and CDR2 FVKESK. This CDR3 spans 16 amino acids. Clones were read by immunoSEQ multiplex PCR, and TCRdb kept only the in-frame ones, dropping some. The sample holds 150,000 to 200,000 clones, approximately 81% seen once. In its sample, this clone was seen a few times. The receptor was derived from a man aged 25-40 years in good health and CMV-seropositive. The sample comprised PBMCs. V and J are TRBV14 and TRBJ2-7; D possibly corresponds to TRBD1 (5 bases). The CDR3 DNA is TGTGCCAGCAGCCAAACGATGACTGCAGGGAACTACGAGCAGTACTTC. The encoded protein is CASSQTMTAGNYEQYF.